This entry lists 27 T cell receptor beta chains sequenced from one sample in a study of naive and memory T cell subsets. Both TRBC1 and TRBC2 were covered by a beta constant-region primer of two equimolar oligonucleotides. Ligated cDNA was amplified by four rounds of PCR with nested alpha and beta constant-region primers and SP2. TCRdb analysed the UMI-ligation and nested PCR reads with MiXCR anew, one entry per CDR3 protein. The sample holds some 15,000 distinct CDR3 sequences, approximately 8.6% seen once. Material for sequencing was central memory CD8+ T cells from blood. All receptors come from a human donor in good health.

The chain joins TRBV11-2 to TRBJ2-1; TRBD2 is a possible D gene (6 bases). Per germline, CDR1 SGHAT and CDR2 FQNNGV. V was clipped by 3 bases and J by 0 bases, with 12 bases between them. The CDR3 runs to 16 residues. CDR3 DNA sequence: TGTGCCAGCAGCTTGGGGGGTACTAGCTCCTACAATGAGCAGTTCTTC. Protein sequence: CASSLGGTSSYNEQFF.

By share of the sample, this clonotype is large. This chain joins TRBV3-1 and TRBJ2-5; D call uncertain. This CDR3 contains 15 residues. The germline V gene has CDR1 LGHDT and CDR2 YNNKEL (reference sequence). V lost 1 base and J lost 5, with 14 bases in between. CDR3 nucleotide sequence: TGTGCCAGCAGCCAAGTAGGCAGCGAAGTGGAGACCCAGTACTTC. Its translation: CASSQVGSEVETQYF.

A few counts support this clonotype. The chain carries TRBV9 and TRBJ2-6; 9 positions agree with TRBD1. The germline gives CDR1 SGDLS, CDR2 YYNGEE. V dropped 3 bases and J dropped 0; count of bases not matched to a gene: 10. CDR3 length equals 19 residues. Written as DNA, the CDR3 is TGTGCCAGCAGCGGGTTAGGACAGGGGCTTTCCTCTGGGGCCAACGTCCTGACTTTC. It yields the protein CASSGLGQGLSSGANVLTF.

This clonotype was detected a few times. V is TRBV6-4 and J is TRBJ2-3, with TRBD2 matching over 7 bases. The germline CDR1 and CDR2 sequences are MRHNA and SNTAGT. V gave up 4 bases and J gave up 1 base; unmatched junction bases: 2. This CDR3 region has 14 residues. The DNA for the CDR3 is TGTGCCAGCAGTGCTCGGGGGGGCACAGATACGCAGTATTTT. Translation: CASSARGGTDTQYF.

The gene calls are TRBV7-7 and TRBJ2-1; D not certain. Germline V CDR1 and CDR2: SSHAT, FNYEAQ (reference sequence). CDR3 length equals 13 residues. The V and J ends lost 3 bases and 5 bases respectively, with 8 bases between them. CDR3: CASSFGTDNEQFF. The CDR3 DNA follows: TGTGCCAGCAGCTTCGGTACGGACAATGAGCAGTTCTTC.

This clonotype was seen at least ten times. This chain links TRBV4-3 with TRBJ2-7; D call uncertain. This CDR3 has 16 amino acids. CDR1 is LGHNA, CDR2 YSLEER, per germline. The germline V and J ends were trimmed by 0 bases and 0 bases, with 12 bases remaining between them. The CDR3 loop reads CASSQDHGSYSYEQYF. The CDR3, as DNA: TGCGCCAGCAGCCAAGATCACGGTAGTTACTCCTACGAGCAGTACTTC.

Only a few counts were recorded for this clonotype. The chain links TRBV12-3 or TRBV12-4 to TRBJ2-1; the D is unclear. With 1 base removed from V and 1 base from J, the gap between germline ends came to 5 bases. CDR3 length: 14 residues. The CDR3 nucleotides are TGTGCCAGCAGTTTAGGGCGGTCCTACAATGAGCAGTTCTTC. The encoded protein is CASSLGRSYNEQFF.

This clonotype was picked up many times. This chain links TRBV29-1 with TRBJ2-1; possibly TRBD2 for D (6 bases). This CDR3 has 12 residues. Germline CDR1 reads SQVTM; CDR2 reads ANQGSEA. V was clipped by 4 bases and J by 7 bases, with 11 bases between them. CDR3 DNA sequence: TGCAGCGTTGCCGGAGGGCGAAATGAGCAGTTCTTC. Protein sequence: CSVAGGRNEQFF.

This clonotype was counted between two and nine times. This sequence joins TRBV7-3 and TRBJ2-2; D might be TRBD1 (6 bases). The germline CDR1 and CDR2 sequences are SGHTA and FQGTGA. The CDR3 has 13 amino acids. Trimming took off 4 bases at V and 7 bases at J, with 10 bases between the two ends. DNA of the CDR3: TGTGCCAGCAGCTCTACAGGGAGCGGGGAGCTGTTTTTT. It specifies CASSSTGSGELFF. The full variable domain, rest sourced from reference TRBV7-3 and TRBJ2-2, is GAGVSQTPSNKVTEKGKYVELRCDPISGHTALYWYRQSLGQGPEFLIYFQGTGAADDSGLPNDRFFAVRPEGSVSTLKIQRTERGDSAVYLCASSSTGSGELFFGEGSRLTVL.

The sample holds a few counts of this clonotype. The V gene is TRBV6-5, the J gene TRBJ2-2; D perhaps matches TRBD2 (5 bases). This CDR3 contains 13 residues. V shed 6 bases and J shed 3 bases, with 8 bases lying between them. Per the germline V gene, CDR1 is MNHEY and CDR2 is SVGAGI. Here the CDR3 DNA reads TGTGCCAGCAGCCCCGGGGACACCGGGGAGCTGTTTTTT. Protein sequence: CASSPGDTGELFF.

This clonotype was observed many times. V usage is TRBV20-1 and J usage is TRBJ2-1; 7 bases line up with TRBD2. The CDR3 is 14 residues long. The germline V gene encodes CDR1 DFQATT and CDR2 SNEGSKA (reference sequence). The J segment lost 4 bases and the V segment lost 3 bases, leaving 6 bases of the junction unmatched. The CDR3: CSARLPSGYNEQFF. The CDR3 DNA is TGCAGTGCTAGGTTGCCTAGCGGTTACAATGAGCAGTTCTTC.

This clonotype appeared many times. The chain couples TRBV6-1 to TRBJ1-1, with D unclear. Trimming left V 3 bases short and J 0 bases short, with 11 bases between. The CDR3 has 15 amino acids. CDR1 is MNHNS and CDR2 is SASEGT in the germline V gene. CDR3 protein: CASSDFDDMNTEAFF. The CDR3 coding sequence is TGTGCCAGCAGTGACTTCGATGACATGAACACTGAAGCTTTCTTT.

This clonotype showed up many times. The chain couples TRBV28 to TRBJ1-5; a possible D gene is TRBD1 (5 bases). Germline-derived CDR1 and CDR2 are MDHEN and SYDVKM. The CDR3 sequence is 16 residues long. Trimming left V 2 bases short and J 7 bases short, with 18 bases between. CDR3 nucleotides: TGTGCCAGCAGTTTACTTCGAGCAGGGCCGAGACAGCCCCAGCATTTT. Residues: CASSLLRAGPRQPQHF.

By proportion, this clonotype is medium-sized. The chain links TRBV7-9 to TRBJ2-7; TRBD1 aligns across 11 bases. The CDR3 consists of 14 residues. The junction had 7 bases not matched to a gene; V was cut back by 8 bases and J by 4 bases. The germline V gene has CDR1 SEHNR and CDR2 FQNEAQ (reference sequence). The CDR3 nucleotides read TGTGCCAGCGGACTCCGGGACAGGGGGTACGAGCAGTACTTC. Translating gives CASGLRDRGYEQYF.

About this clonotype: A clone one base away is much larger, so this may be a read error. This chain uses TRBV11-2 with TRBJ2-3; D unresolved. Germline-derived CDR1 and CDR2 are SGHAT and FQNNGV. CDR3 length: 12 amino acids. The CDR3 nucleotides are TGTGCCAGCAGCTTTAGCACAGATACGAAGTATTTT. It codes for CASSFSTDTKYF.

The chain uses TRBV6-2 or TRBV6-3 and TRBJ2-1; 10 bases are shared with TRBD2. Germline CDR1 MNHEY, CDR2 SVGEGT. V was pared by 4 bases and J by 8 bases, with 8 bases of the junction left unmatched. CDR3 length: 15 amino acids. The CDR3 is CASSSSGGNSDEQFF. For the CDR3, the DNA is TGTGCCAGCAGTTCTAGCGGGGGAAACTCGGATGAGCAGTTCTTC.

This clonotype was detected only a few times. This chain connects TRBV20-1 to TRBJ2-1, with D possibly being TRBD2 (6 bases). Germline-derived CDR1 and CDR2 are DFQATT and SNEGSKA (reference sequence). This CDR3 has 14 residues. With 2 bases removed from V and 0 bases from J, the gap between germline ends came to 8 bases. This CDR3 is CSARLTSSYNEQFF. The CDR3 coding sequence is TGCAGTGCTAGACTGACTAGCTCCTACAATGAGCAGTTCTTC.

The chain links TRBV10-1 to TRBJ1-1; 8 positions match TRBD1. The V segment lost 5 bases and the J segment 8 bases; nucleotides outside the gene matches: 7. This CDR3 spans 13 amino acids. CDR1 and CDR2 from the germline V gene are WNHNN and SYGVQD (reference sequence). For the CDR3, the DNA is TGCGCCAGCAGTCCCCGGGACAGGACCGAAGCTTTCTTT. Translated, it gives CASSPRDRTEAFF.

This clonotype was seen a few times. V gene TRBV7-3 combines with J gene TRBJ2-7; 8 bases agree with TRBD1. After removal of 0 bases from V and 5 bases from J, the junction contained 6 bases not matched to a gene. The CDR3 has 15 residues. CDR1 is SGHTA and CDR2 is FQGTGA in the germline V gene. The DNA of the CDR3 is TGTGCCAGCAGCTTAACCCCAGGGGGCAGCCACGAGCAGTACTTC. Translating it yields CASSLTPGGSHEQYF.

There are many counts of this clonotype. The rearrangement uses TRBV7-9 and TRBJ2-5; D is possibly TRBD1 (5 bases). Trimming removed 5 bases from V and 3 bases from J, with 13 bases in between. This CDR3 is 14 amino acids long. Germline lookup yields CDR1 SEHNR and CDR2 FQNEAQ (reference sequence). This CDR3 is CASSANSREETQYF. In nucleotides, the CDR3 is TGTGCCAGCAGCGCAAACAGCAGGGAAGAGACCCAGTACTTC.

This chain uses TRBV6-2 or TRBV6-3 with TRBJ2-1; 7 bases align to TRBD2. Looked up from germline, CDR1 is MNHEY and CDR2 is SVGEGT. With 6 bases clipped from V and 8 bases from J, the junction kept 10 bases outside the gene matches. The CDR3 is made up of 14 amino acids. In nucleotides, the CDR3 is TGTGCCAGCAGCTTTTGGACTAGTTACGATGAGCAGTTCTTC. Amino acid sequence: CASSFWTSYDEQFF.

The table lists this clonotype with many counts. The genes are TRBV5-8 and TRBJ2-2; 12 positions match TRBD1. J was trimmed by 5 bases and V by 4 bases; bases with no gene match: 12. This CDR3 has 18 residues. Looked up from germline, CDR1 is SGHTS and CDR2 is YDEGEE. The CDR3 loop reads CASSLRVGTGGETGELFF. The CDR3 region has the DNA TGTGCCAGCAGCCTACGAGTGGGGACAGGGGGCGAAACCGGGGAGCTGTTTTTT.

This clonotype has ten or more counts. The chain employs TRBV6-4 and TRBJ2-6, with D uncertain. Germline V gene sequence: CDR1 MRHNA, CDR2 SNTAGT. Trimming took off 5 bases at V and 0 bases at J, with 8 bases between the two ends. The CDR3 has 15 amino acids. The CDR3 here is CASSPGDSGANVLTF. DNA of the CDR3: TGTGCCAGCAGTCCCGGTGACTCTGGGGCCAACGTCCTGACTTTC.

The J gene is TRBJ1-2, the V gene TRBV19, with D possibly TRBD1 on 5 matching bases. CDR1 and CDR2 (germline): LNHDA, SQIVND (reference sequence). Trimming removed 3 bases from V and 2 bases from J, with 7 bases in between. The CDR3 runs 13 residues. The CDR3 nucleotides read TGTGCCAGTAGTATGACAGACAACTATGGCTACACCTTC. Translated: CASSMTDNYGYTF.

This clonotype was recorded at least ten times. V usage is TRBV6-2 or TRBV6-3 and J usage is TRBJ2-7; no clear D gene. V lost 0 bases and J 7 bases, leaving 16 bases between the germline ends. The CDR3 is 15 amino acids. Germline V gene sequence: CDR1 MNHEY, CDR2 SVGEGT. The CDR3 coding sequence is TGTGCCAGCAGTTACTCGGGTACCACCGGTGGGGAGCAGTACTTC. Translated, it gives CASSYSGTTGGEQYF.

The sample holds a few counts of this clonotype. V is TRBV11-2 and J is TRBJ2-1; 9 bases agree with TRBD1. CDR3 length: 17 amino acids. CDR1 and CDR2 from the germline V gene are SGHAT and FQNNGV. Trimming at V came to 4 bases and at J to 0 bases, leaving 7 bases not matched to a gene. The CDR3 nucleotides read TGTGCCAGCAGCTCCTTGGGACAGGGAAGCTCCTACAATGAGCAGTTCTTC. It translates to CASSSLGQGSSYNEQFF. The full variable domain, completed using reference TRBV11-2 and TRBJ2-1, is EAGVAQSPRYKIIEKRQSVAFWCNPISGHATLYWYQQILGQGPKLLIQFQNNGVVDDSQLPKDRFSAERLKGVDSTLKIQPAKLEDSAVYLCASSSLGQGSSYNEQFFGPGTRLTVL.

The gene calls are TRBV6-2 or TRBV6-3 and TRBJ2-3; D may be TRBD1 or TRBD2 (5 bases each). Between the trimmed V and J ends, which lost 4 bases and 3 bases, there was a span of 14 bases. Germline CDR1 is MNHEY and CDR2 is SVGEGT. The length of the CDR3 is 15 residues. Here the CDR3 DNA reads TGTGCCAGCAGTTTTGGGACCGAGGTTACAGATACGCAGTATTTT. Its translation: CASSFGTEVTDTQYF.